This TCR beta chain derives from a study of cytomegalovirus exposure and HLA in healthy donors. For the study at large: The 130 or so validation repertoires used the same platform as the roughly 720 first-cohort repertoires (as reported by a later analysis).

The repertoire was sequenced with immunoSEQ multiplex PCR; TCRdb's copy has only in-frame clones and lacks some. The table records about 130,000 clones, nearly 90% of them present only once. Whole-study findings and limits: Listed as cytomegalovirus-associated were approximately 160 TCR beta chains. Through in vitro validation, a few CMV-associated chains were shown to be specific for CMV antigens. In the 130 or so validation repertoires, approximately 94% of cluster scores exceeded 0, per a later analysis.

This CDR3 spans 17 amino acids. Trimming took 3 bases from V and 1 from J, leaving 19 bases between them. Germline V lookup: CDR1 KGHSH, CDR2 LQKENI. Note on this clone: The antigen remains unidentified.

The receptor was derived from a woman aged 18-29 years in good health and CMV-seropositive. The chain combines TRBV18 with TRBJ2-7; TRBD2 might be the D (7 bases). Sequencing input: PBMCs. DNA for the CDR3: TGTGCCAGCTCACCCCCGACAGCTGCGGGGGCTTCCTACGAGCAGTACTTC. Translation gives CASSPPTAAGASYEQYF.